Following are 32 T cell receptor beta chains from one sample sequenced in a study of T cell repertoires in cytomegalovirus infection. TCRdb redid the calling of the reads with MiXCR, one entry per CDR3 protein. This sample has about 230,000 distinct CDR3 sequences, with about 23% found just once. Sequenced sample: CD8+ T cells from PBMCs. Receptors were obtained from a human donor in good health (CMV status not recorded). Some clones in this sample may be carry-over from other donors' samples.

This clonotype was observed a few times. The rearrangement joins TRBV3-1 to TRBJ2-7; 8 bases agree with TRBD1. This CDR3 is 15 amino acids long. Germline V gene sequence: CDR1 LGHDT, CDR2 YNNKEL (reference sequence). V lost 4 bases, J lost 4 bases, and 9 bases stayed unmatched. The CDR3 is CASSLSPGQVYEQYF. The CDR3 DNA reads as TGTGCCAGCAGCCTATCTCCGGGACAGGTGTACGAGCAGTACTTC.

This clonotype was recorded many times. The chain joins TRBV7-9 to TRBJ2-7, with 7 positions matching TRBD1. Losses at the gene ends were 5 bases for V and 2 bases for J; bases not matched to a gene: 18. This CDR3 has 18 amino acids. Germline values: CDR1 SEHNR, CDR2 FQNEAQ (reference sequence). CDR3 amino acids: CASSRKTGRDEAPYEQYF. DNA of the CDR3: TGTGCCAGCAGCAGGAAGACAGGGAGAGACGAGGCCCCCTACGAGCAGTACTTC.

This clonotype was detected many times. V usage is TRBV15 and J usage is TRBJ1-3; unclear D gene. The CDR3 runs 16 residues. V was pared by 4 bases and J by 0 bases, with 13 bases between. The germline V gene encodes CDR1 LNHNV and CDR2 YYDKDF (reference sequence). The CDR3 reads CATSTFTQNSGNTIYF. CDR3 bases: TGTGCCACCAGCACATTTACACAGAACTCTGGAAACACCATATATTTT.

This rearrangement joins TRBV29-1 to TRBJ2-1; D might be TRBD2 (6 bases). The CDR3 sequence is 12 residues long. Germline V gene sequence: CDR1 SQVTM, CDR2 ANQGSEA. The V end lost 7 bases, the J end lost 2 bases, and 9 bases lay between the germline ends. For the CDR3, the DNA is TGCAGCGCTCGGAGGGCCTACAATGAGCAGTTCTTC. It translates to CSARRAYNEQFF.

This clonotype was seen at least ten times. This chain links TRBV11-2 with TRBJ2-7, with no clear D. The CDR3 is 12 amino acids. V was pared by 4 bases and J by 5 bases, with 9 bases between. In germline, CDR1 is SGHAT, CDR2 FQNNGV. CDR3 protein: CASSSAWNEQYF. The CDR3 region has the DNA TGTGCCAGCAGCTCAGCGTGGAACGAGCAGTACTTC.

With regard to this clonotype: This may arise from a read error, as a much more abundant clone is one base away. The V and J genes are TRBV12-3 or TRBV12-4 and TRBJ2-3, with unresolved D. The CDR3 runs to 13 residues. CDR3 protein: CASSLMVAHTHYF. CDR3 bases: TGTGCCAGCAGTTTAATGGTTGCTCATACGCACTATTTT.

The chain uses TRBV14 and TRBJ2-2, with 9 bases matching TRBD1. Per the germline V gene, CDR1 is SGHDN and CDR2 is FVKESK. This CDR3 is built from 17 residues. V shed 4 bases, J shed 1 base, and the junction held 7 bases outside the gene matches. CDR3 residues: CASSPYGTGLNTGELFF. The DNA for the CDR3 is TGTGCCAGCAGCCCTTACGGGACAGGGTTGAACACCGGGGAGCTGTTTTTT.

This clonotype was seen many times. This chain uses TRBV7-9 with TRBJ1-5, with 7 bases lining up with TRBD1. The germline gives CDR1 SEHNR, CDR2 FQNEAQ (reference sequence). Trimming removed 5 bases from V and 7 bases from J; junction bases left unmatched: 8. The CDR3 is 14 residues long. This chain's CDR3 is CASSQQGSGQPQHF. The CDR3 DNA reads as TGTGCCAGCAGCCAACAGGGGTCGGGGCAGCCCCAGCATTTT. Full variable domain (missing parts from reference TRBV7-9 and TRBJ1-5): DTGVSQNPRHKITKRGQNVTFRCDPISEHNRLYWYRQTLGQGPEFLTYFQNEAQLEKSRLLSDRFSAERPKGSFSTLEIQRTEQGDSAMYLCASSQQGSGQPQHFGDGTRLSIL.

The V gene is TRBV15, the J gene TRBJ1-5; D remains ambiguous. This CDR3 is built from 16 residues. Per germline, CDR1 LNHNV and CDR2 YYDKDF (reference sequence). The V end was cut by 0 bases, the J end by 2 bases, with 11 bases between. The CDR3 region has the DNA TGTGCCACCAGCAGAGATGGAGCAATGGGCAATCAGCCCCAGCATTTT. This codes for CATSRDGAMGNQPQHF.

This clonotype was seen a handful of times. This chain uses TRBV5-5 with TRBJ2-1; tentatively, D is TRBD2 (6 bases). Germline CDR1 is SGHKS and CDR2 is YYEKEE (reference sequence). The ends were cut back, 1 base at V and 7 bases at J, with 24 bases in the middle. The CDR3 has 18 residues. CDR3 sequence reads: CASSLSASAGFKGNEQFF. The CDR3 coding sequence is TGTGCCAGCAGCTTGTCTGCTAGCGCTGGTTTTAAGGGGAATGAGCAGTTCTTC.

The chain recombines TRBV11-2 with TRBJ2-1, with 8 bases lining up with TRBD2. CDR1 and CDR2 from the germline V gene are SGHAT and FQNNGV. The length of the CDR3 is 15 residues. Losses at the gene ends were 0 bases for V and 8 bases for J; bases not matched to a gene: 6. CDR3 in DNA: TGTGCCAGCAGCTTAGATCCGGGGGGGCCGCATGAGCAGTTCTTC. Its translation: CASSLDPGGPHEQFF.

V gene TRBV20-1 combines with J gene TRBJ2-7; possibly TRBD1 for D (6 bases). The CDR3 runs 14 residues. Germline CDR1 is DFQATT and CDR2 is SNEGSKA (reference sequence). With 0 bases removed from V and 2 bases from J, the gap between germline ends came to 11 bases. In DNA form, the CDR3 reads TGCAGTGCTAGAGACAGGGGCTACACCTACGAGCAGTACTTC. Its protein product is CSARDRGYTYEQYF.

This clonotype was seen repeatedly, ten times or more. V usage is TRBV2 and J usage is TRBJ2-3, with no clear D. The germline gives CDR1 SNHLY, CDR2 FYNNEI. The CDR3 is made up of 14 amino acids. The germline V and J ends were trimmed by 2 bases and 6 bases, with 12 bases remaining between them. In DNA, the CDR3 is TGTGCCAGCAGTGAATATTTCGGCCTGGATACGCAGTATTTT. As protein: CASSEYFGLDTQYF.

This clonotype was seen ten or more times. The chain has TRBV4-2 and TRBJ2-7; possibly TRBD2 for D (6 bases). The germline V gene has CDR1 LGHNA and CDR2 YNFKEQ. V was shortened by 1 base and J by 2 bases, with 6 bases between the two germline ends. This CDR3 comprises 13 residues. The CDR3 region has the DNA TGTGCCAGCAGCCAAGGGGGGGCCTACGAGCAGTACTTC. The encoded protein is CASSQGGAYEQYF.

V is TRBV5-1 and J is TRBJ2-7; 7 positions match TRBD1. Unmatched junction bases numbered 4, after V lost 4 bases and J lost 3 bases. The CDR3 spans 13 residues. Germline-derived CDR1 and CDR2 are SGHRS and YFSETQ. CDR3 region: CASSVRDSYEQYF. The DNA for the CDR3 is TGCGCCAGCAGCGTACGGGACAGCTACGAGCAGTACTTC.

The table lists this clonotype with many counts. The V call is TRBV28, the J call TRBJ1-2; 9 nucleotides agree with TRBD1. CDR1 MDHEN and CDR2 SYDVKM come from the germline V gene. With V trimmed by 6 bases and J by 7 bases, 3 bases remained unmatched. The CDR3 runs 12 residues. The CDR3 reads CASRGTGLGYTF. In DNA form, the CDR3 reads TGTGCCAGCAGGGGGACAGGGCTTGGCTACACCTTC.

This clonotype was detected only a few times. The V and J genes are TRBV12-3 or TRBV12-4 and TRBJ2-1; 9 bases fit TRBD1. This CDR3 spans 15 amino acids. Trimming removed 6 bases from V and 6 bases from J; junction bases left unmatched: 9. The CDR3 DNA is TGTGCCAGCAGCCTACCGGGACAGGGCCTCAATGAGCAGTTCTTC. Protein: CASSLPGQGLNEQFF.

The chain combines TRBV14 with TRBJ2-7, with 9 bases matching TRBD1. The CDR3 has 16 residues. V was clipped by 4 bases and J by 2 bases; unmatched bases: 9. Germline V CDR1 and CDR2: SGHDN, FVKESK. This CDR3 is CASSLLGQGYPYEQYF. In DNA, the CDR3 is TGTGCCAGCAGCCTCCTCGGACAGGGGTACCCCTACGAGCAGTACTTC.

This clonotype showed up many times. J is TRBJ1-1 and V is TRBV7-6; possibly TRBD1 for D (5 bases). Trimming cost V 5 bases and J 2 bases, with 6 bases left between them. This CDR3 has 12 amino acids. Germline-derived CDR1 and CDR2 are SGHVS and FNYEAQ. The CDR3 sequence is CASSTGNTEAFF. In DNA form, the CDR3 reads TGTGCCAGCAGCACAGGAAACACTGAAGCTTTCTTT.

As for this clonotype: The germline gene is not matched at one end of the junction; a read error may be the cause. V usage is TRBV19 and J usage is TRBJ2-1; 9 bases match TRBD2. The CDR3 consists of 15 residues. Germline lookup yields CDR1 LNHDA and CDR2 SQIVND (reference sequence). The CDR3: CATLPSGVSSNEQFF. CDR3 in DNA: TGTGCCACGCTACCTAGCGGGGTCTCCTCCAATGAGCAGTTCTTC.

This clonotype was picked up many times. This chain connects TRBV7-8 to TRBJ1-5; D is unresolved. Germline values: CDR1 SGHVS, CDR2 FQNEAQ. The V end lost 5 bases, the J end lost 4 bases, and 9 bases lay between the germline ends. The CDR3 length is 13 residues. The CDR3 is CASSPGMNQPQHF. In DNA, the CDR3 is TGTGCCAGCAGCCCCGGCATGAATCAGCCCCAGCATTTT.

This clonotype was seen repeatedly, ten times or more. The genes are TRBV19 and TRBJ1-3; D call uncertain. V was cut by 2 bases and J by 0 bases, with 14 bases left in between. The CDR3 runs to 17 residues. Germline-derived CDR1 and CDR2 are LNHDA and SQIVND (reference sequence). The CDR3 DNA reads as TGTGCCAGTAGTATACCCTATCCAGGAGACTCTGGAAACACCATATATTTT. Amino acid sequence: CASSIPYPGDSGNTIYF.

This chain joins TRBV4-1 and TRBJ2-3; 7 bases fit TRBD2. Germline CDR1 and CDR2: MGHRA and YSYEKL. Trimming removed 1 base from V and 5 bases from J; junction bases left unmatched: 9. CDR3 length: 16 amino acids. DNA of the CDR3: TGCGCCAGCAGCCAAGGTCTGGGCGGGGGAATAGATACGCAGTATTTT. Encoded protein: CASSQGLGGGIDTQYF.

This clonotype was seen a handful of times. The CDR3 protein is CASSEYGPNGYTF. CDR3 DNA: TGTGCCAGCAGTGAATATGGCCCCAATGGCTACACCTTC. J is TRBJ1-2 and V is TRBV25-1; D is unresolved. Germline-derived CDR1 and CDR2 are MGHDK and SYGVNS. The CDR3 runs to 13 residues. V gave up 0 bases and J gave up 6 bases, with 8 bases separating them.

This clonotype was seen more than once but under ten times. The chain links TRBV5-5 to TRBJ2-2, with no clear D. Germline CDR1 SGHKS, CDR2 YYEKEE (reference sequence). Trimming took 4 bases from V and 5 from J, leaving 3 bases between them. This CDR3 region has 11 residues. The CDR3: CASSGTGELFF. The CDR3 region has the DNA TGTGCCAGCAGCGGTACCGGGGAGCTGTTTTTT.

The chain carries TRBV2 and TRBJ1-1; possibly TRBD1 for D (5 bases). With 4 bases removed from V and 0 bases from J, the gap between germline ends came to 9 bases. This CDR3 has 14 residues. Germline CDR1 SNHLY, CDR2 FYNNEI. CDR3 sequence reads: CASSVDSLNTEAFF. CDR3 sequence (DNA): TGTGCCAGCAGTGTCGACAGCCTGAACACTGAAGCTTTCTTT.

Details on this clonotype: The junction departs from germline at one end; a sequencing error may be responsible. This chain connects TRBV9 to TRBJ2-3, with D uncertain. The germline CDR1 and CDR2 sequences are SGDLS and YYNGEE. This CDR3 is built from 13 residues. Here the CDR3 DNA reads TGTGCCAGCGGCGTAGCCGACCCAGATACGCAGTATTTT. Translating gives CASGVADPDTQYF.

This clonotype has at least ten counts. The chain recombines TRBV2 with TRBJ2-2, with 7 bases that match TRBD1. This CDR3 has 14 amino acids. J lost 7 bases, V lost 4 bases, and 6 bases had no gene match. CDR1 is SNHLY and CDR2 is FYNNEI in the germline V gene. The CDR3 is CASSADREGGELFF. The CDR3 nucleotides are TGTGCCAGCAGTGCTGACAGGGAAGGCGGGGAGCTGTTTTTT. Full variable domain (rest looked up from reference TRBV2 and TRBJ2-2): EPEVTQTPSHQVTQMGQEVILRCVPISNHLYFYWYRQILGQKVEFLVSFYNNEISEKSEIFDDQFSVERPDGSNFTLKIRSTKLEDSAMYFCASSADREGGELFFGEGSRLTVL.

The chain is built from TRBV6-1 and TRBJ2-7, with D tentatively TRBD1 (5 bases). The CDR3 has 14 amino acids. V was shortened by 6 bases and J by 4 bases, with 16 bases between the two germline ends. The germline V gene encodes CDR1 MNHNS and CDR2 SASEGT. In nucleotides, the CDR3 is TGTGCCAGCAGCCTGACAGATTTACTTTACGAGCAGTACTTC. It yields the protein CASSLTDLLYEQYF.

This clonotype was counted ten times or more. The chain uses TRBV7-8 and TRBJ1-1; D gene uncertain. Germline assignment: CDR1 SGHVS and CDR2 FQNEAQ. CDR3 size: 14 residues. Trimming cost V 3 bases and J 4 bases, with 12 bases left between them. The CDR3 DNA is TGTGCCAGCAGCTTGTACGGGTTGGGCACTGAAGCTTTCTTT. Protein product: CASSLYGLGTEAFF. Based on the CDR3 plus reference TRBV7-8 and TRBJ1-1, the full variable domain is GAGVSQSPRYKVAKRGQDVALRCDPISGHVSLFWYQQALGQGPEFLTYFQNEAQLDKSGLPSDRFFAERPEGSVSTLKIQRTQQEDSAVYLCASSLYGLGTEAFFGQGTRLTVV.

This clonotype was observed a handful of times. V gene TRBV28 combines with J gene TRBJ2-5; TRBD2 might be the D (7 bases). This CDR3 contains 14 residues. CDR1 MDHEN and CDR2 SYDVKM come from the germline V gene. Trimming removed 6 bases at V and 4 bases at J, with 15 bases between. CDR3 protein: CASSSRGGGETQYF. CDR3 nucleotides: TGTGCCAGCAGCTCACGGGGAGGGGGAGAGACCCAGTACTTC.

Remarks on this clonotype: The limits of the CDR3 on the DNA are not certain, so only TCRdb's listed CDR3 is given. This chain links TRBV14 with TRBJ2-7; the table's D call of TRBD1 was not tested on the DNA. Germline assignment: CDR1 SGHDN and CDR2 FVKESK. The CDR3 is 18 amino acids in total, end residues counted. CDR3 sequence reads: CASSQGRFGTGAPPKEYF.